A single sample gave rise to the 30 T cell receptor beta chains below, sequenced in a study of T-cell reconstitution after alpha-beta-depleted transplantation in children. TCRbeta library construction was performed incorporating unique molecular identifiers. In TCRdb, the PCR reads were re-called with MiXCR into one record per CDR3 protein. This table has about 500,000 distinct CDR3 sequences, roughly an eighth appearing once. The sequenced sample was PBMCs, mostly from graft donor cells, obtained 180 days after TCRalphabeta/CD19-depleted stem cell transplant. The receptors originated from a female patient aged 2 to 10 who had a stem cell transplant for aplastic anemia, so the T cells may come from the graft donor.

This clonotype appeared a few times. This chain joins TRBV10-3 and TRBJ2-7, with 7 bases aligning to TRBD2. The CDR3 sequence is 16 residues long. V lost 4 bases and J lost 0; bases outside the gene matches: 9. Germline-derived CDR1 and CDR2 are ENHRY and SYGVKD. CDR3 protein: CAISGGGPRSSYEQYF. CDR3 coding DNA: TGTGCCATCAGTGGGGGGGGACCCCGAAGCTCCTACGAGCAGTACTTC.

This clonotype was seen only a few times. V usage is TRBV10-2 and J usage is TRBJ1-5; D might be TRBD1 (5 bases). V was pared by 0 bases and J by 4 bases, with 7 bases between. CDR1 is WSHSY and CDR2 is SAAADI in the germline V gene. The CDR3 length is 14 residues. The CDR3 spells CASSESGTNQPQHF. The CDR3 nucleotides are TGCGCCAGCAGTGAGTCGGGGACTAATCAGCCCCAGCATTTT.

This clonotype has a count of ten or more. The V and J genes are TRBV5-5 and TRBJ1-6; 7 bases are shared with TRBD1. From germline, CDR1 is SGHKS and CDR2 YYEKEE (reference sequence). This CDR3 is built from 14 residues. J gave up 5 bases and V 5 bases, and 4 bases lay outside the gene matches. In nucleotides, the CDR3 is TGTGCCAGCAGTCCCGGGACAGATAATTCACCCCTCCACTTT. This translates into CASSPGTDNSPLHF.

This clonotype came up many times. V usage is TRBV29-1 and J usage is TRBJ2-1, with D maybe TRBD2 (6 bases). Germline V gene lookup returns CDR1 SQVTM and CDR2 ANQGSEA. V was cut by 6 bases and J by 4 bases, with 19 bases left in between. There are 15 residues in the CDR3. The CDR3: CSVAVRLASYNEQFF. The CDR3 bases are TGCAGCGTCGCGGTGCGGCTAGCGAGTTACAATGAGCAGTTCTTC.

This clonotype was detected only a few times. The J gene is TRBJ2-7, the V gene TRBV20-1, with TRBD1 identical over 7 bases. V dropped 6 bases and J dropped 2; count of bases not matched to a gene: 13. The CDR3 contains 15 residues. Germline-derived CDR1 and CDR2 are DFQATT and SNEGSKA (reference sequence). CDR3 sequence reads: CSARPGTAPPYEQYF. CDR3 nucleotides: TGCAGTGCCAGGCCGGGGACAGCACCTCCCTACGAGCAGTACTTC.

The chain couples TRBV13 to TRBJ1-4; D perhaps matches TRBD1 (6 bases). The CDR3 sequence is 14 residues long. In germline, CDR1 is PRHDT, CDR2 FYEKMQ (reference sequence). V shed 4 bases and J shed 7 bases, with 13 bases lying between them. The CDR3 DNA reads TGTGCCAGCAGCTGGAGACAGGTCCGTGAAAAACTGTTTTTT. This encodes CASSWRQVREKLFF.

There are a few counts of this clonotype. The DNA for the CDR3 is TGTGCCAGCAGTTACCGGTTAGTCAGAGGGCACGAGCAGTACTTC. Protein sequence: CASSYRLVRGHEQYF. This rearrangement joins TRBV6-5 to TRBJ2-7, with D perhaps matching TRBD2 (5 bases). Looked up from germline, CDR1 is MNHEY and CDR2 is SVGAGI. The CDR3 runs 15 residues. Trimming stripped 2 bases from V and 5 bases from J, with 16 bases between.

This rearrangement joins TRBV29-1 to TRBJ1-1; possibly TRBD1 for D (6 bases). V dropped 1 base and J dropped 0 bases, with 15 bases sitting between them. The CDR3 consists of 16 residues. CDR1 SQVTM and CDR2 ANQGSEA come from the germline V gene. CDR3 protein: CSVEGRTAAMNTEAFF. The CDR3 DNA sequence: TGCAGCGTTGAAGGCAGGACAGCCGCCATGAACACTGAAGCTTTCTTT.

The chain recombines TRBV20-1 with TRBJ2-5, with D perhaps TRBD1 (6 bases). Per the germline V gene, CDR1 is DFQATT and CDR2 is SNEGSKA (reference sequence). The CDR3 length is 15 residues. V was shortened by 1 base and J by 2 bases, with 14 bases between the two germline ends. The CDR3 DNA sequence: TGCAGTGCTAGAGGCTTGGGGGCCGGGCAAGAGACCCAGTACTTC. Its protein is CSARGLGAGQETQYF.

In this sample, this clonotype turned up a few times. The chain carries TRBV5-5 and TRBJ1-1; D is possibly TRBD1 (5 bases). V was trimmed by 6 bases and J by 4 bases, leaving 13 bases between them. CDR3 length: 13 amino acids. The germline V gene encodes CDR1 SGHKS and CDR2 YYEKEE (reference sequence). The CDR3 here is CASIPPGATEAFF. The CDR3 DNA reads TGTGCCAGCATCCCGCCCGGGGCCACTGAAGCTTTCTTT.

This clonotype showed up many times. The J gene is TRBJ2-2, the V gene TRBV12-3 or TRBV12-4, with TRBD2 as a possible D gene (6 bases). This CDR3 is built from 15 residues. V was pared by 5 bases and J by 5 bases, with 15 bases between. The CDR3 reads CASSPSPGRTGELFF. In nucleotides, the CDR3 is TGTGCCAGCAGTCCCTCCCCCGGGAGAACCGGGGAGCTGTTTTTT.

This clonotype was observed a few times. The chain joins TRBV4-1 to TRBJ1-1, with D possibly TRBD1 on 5 matching bases. Germline loops: CDR1 MGHRA, CDR2 YSYEKL. The V gene lost 0 bases and the J gene lost 3 bases, with 14 bases spanning the gap. CDR3 length equals 16 residues. The CDR3: CASSQDQGRVDTEAFF. DNA of the CDR3: TGCGCCAGCAGCCAAGACCAGGGCAGGGTTGACACTGAAGCTTTCTTT.

V usage is TRBV29-1 and J usage is TRBJ1-2; 10 positions match TRBD1. CDR1 and CDR2 from the germline V gene are SQVTM and ANQGSEA. V dropped 8 bases and J dropped 5; count of bases not matched to a gene: 5. The CDR3 spans 12 residues. CDR3 sequence: CSLGTGVYGYTF. The CDR3 nucleotides read TGCAGCCTCGGGACAGGGGTGTATGGCTACACCTTC.

The V call is TRBV11-1, the J call TRBJ1-2; 10 bases are a match to TRBD1. Germline V gives CDR1 SGHAT, CDR2 FQDESV (reference sequence). V gave up 4 bases and J gave up 3 bases; unmatched junction bases: 14. This CDR3 has 18 amino acids. CDR3 coding DNA: TGTGCCAGCAGCTCCCAGTTGGGACAGGGGTTTGGGGACTATGGCTACACCTTC. It codes for CASSSQLGQGFGDYGYTF.

The chain is built from TRBV5-5 and TRBJ2-7; either TRBD1 or TRBD2 may supply D (5 bases each). From germline, CDR1 is SGHKS and CDR2 YYEKEE (reference sequence). V lost 3 bases, J lost 0 bases, and 10 bases lay in between. CDR3 length equals 14 residues. The CDR3: CASSWDRSSYEQYV. CDR3 coding DNA: TGTGCCAGCAGCTGGGACCGTAGCTCCTACGAGCAGTACGTC.

This clonotype was found a few times. The CDR3: CSARDSGRSNEQFF. DNA for the CDR3: TGCAGTGCTAGGGATAGCGGGAGAAGCAATGAGCAGTTCTTC. V gene TRBV20-1 combines with J gene TRBJ2-1, with 9 bases identical to TRBD2. The ends lost 3 bases at V and 6 bases at J; junction bases unmatched: 6. Germline-derived CDR1 and CDR2 are DFQATT and SNEGSKA (reference sequence). The CDR3 has 14 residues.

This clonotype was observed a handful of times. This chain uses TRBV7-2 with TRBJ2-7; D uncertain. The V end was cut by 5 bases, the J end by 10 bases, with 9 bases between. The CDR3 is 10 amino acids. The germline V gene has CDR1 SGHTA and CDR2 FQGNSA. CDR3 residues: CASSDSIQYF. The CDR3 DNA follows: TGTGCCAGCAGCGACTCTATTCAGTACTTC.

The V gene is TRBV19, the J gene TRBJ2-2; possible D gene TRBD2, 6 bases. The CDR3 runs 14 residues. Germline assignment: CDR1 LNHDA and CDR2 SQIVND (reference sequence). The germline V and J ends were trimmed by 7 bases and 3 bases, with 12 bases remaining between them. CDR3 sequence: CASMYGGYTGELFF. The CDR3 bases are TGTGCCAGTATGTATGGAGGGTACACCGGGGAGCTGTTTTTT. The whole variable domain, remainder taken from reference TRBV19 and TRBJ2-2, is DGGITQSPKYLFRKEGQNVTLSCEQNLNHDAMYWYRQDPGQGLRLIYYSQIVNDFQKGDIAEGYSVSREKKESFPLTVTSAQKNPTAFYLCASMYGGYTGELFFGEGSRLTVL.

V and J are TRBV20-1 and TRBJ2-3; possibly TRBD2 for D (6 bases). Trimming cost V 6 bases and J 1 base, with 17 bases left between them. CDR3 size: 15 residues. Germline V gene lookup returns CDR1 DFQATT and CDR2 SNEGSKA (reference sequence). Written as DNA, the CDR3 is TGCAGTGCCCGAGACTCGGGGGTTGGCACAGATACGCAGTATTTT. The encoded protein is CSARDSGVGTDTQYF.

The chain combines TRBV27 with TRBJ1-5, with a weak D call TRBD1 (6 bases). This CDR3 has 16 residues. CDR1 and CDR2 from the germline V gene are MNHEY and SMNVEV (reference sequence). The V end was cut by 5 bases, the J end by 3 bases, with 17 bases between. The CDR3 sequence: CASSPGAGQHNQPQHF. DNA for the CDR3: TGTGCCAGCAGTCCTGGGGCCGGACAGCACAATCAGCCCCAGCATTTT.

This clonotype was counted many times. The rearrangement links TRBV19 to TRBJ2-1, with no clear D. Germline CDR1 reads LNHDA; CDR2 reads SQIVND (reference sequence). Deletions cut 1 base from V and 7 bases from J, with 11 bases between. This CDR3 has 14 amino acids. The CDR3 DNA reads TGTGCCAGTAGTATAGGGGGTCTCGGGAATGAGCAGTTCTTC. It codes for CASSIGGLGNEQFF.

The chain employs TRBV12-3 or TRBV12-4 and TRBJ2-5; a possible D gene is TRBD1 (5 bases). V was pared by 2 bases and J by 5 bases, with 18 bases between. The CDR3 length is 16 residues. CDR3 region: CASSLLLPGSLETQYF. CDR3 bases: TGTGCCAGCAGTTTACTATTGCCAGGGTCTTTGGAGACCCAGTACTTC.

The rearrangement links TRBV20-1 to TRBJ2-5, with 8 bases identical to TRBD2. CDR1 DFQATT and CDR2 SNEGSKA come from the germline V gene (reference sequence). Unmatched junction bases numbered 4, after V lost 4 bases and J lost 3 bases. The CDR3 contains 13 residues. DNA of the CDR3: TGCAGTGCTACAGGTAGCGGGAAAGAGACCCAGTACTTC. It specifies CSATGSGKETQYF.

The chain combines TRBV28 with TRBJ2-2, with a tentative D call TRBD1 (6 bases). CDR1 is MDHEN, CDR2 SYDVKM, per germline. V lost 4 bases, J lost 5 bases, and 11 bases lay in between. The CDR3 contains 14 residues. This CDR3 reads CASSSYRETGELFF. Written as DNA, the CDR3 is TGTGCCAGCAGTTCGTACAGGGAAACCGGGGAGCTGTTTTTT.

The CDR3 loop is CASATGRGGTDTQYF. CDR3 coding DNA: TGTGCCAGCGCTACTGGGAGAGGAGGCACAGATACGCAGTATTTT. The chain combines TRBV2 with TRBJ2-3; TRBD2 might be the D (5 bases). Germline CDR1 SNHLY, CDR2 FYNNEI. The CDR3 has 15 residues. Trimming cost V 8 bases and J 1 base, with 16 bases left between them.

In its sample, this clonotype was seen a few times. The chain couples TRBV7-6 to TRBJ2-7, with 8 bases matching TRBD1. With V trimmed by 1 base and J by 8 bases, 4 bases remained unmatched. Per the germline V gene, CDR1 is SGHVS and CDR2 is FNYEAQ. The CDR3 is 13 amino acids. CDR3 residues: CASSLGLRGQQYF. CDR3 nucleotides: TGTGCCAGCAGCTTAGGTCTCAGGGGGCAGCAGTACTTC.

In its sample, this clonotype was seen many times. The CDR3 region has the DNA TGTGCCAGCAGCCAAGCCCAGAGGACTAATGAAAAACTGTTTTTT. Its translation: CASSQAQRTNEKLFF. The chain combines TRBV4-2 with TRBJ1-4; the D is unclear. The V end was cut by 1 base, the J end by 2 bases, with 8 bases between. Germline V CDR1 and CDR2: LGHNA, YNFKEQ. The CDR3 is 15 residues long.

The genes are TRBV10-3 and TRBJ2-1; 12 positions agree with TRBD2. This CDR3 has 18 residues. J gave up 5 bases and V 4 bases, and 12 bases lay outside the gene matches. Germline V gives CDR1 ENHRY, CDR2 SYGVKD. The CDR3 here is CAISGTSGIIIRDNEQFF. As DNA, the CDR3 is TGTGCCATCAGTGGGACTAGCGGGATAATTATACGAGACAATGAGCAGTTCTTC.

Ten or more counts support this clonotype. This sequence joins TRBV27 and TRBJ2-6; D is ambiguous. This CDR3 is 16 amino acids long. Germline CDR1 and CDR2: MNHEY and SMNVEV (reference sequence). Trimming took 7 bases from V and 1 from J, leaving 14 bases between them. The CDR3 bases are TGTGCCAGCAACCCAGGTGGGAAATCTGGGGCCAACGTCCTGACTTTC. It encodes CASNPGGKSGANVLTF.

V gene TRBV20-1 combines with J gene TRBJ2-1, with TRBD2 matching 9 bases. V was clipped by 6 bases and J by 2 bases; unmatched bases: 8. The CDR3 loop spans 15 amino acids. The V gene's germline CDR1 is DFQATT and CDR2 SNEGSKA (reference sequence). The CDR3 DNA is TGCAGTGCCGACTTAGCGGGAGCCCCCTACAATGAGCAGTTCTTC. Translation: CSADLAGAPYNEQFF.